This T cell receptor (beta chain) is from a study of T-cell memory formation after mild COVID-19. This clonotype has a count of ten or more. In TCRdb, the 5' RACE reads were re-called with MiXCR into one record per CDR3 protein. The repertoire includes 250,000 to 350,000 distinct CDR3 sequences, roughly 15% of them detected once, and roughly a fifth sits in the top ten. Trimming took off 0 bases at V and 0 bases at J, with 6 bases between the two ends. CDR1 LGHDT and CDR2 YNNKEL come from the germline V gene (reference sequence). The CDR3 has 15 residues. The sequencing input was PBMCs or a T cell subset sorted from them (not recorded which). The sequence came from a man aged 18 to 29 who had mild COVID-19 (a few samples of this study predate the infection). Cell type and time point are not known. V usage is TRBV3-1 and J usage is TRBJ1-5; D is uncertain. The CDR3 is CASSQETDSNQPQHF. The CDR3 bases are TGTGCCAGCAGCCAAGAAACGGATAGCAATCAGCCCCAGCATTTT.